The 8 T cell receptor beta chains below were found in one sample sequenced in a study of siplizumab effects on memory and regulatory T cells. Profiling relied on immunoSEQ multiplex PCR, and the TCRdb table lists in-frame clones only, not all of them. The table includes 70,000 to 95,000 clones, roughly 93% detected once. The sample was CD8+ T cells sorted from blood. Receptors were obtained from a human donor in good health.

V is TRBV5-4 and J is TRBJ2-3; TRBD1 or TRBD2 may be the D gene (5 bases each). This CDR3 has 15 residues. Trimming took 4 bases from V and 9 from J, leaving 21 bases between them. Germline CDR1 reads SGHNT; CDR2 reads YYREEE (reference sequence). The CDR3 is CASSPTGNLGGTQYF. In nucleotides, the CDR3 is TGTGCCAGCAGCCCTACAGGTAACCTCGGCGGGACGCAGTATTTT. Full variable domain (rest looked up from reference TRBV5-4 and TRBJ2-3): ETGVTQSPTHLIKTRGQQVTLRCSSQSGHNTVSWYQQALGQGPQFIFQYYREEENGRGNFPPRFSGLQFPNYSSELNVNALELDDSALYLCASSPTGNLGGTQYFGPGTRLTVL.

This rearrangement joins TRBV6-6 to TRBJ2-6; D ambiguous. CDR3 size: 11 residues. With 2 bases removed from V and 15 bases from J, the gap between germline ends came to 8 bases. Germline V gene data show CDR1 as MNHNY and CDR2 as SVGAGI (reference sequence). The CDR3 DNA reads as TGTGCCAGCAGTTACGTTGACAACCTGACTTTC. This translates into CASSYVDNLTF.

The CDR3, as DNA: TGTGCCTGGATGGTATATGGGGACCTTGAAGCTTTCTTT. It translates to CAWMVYGDLEAFF. V usage is TRBV30 and J usage is TRBJ1-1; possible D gene TRBD1, 5 bases. Deletions cut 4 bases from V and 7 bases from J, with 16 bases between. The length of the CDR3 is 13 residues. Per the germline V gene, CDR1 is GTSNPN and CDR2 is SVGIG (reference sequence).

The chain has TRBV20-1 and TRBJ2-1; the match to TRBD2 covers 8 bases. V was pared by 6 bases and J by 15 bases, with 10 bases of the junction left unmatched. The germline gives CDR1 DFQATT, CDR2 SNEGSKA (reference sequence). The CDR3 is 11 amino acids. The CDR3 is CSATTGTSGFF. The CDR3 DNA reads as TGCAGTGCAACCACCGGGACTAGTGGGTTCTTC.

The chain employs TRBV14 and TRBJ2-3; tentatively, D is TRBD1 or TRBD2 (6 bases each). Germline V lookup: CDR1 SGHDN, CDR2 FVKESK. The germline V and J ends were trimmed by 2 bases and 6 bases, with 15 bases remaining between them. This CDR3 region has 15 residues. This chain's CDR3 is CASSQKQGLHDTQYF. CDR3 sequence (DNA): TGTGCCAGCAGCCAAAAACAGGGACTCCACGATACGCAGTATTTT.

This clone was counted once. At one of its ends the junction is not consistent with the germline gene, which may arise from a read error. V is TRBV7-7 and J is TRBJ2-2, with a tentative D call TRBD1 (6 bases). The CDR3 consists of 14 residues. CDR1 and CDR2 from the germline V gene are SSHAT and FNYEAQ (reference sequence). CDR3 DNA: TGTGCTAGCAGCTTAGCTTCAGGGGCCGGGGAGCTGTTTTTT. Amino acid sequence: CASSLASGAGELFF.

The chain recombines TRBV10-3 with TRBJ1-1; 8 bases are a match to TRBD1. With V trimmed by 2 bases and J by 0 bases, 2 bases remained unmatched. Germline values: CDR1 ENHRY, CDR2 SYGVKD. The CDR3 length is 15 residues. The CDR3 region has the DNA TGTGCCATCAGTGAGGGACAGGGCGTGAACACTGAAGCTTTCTTT. Protein product: CAISEGQGVNTEAFF.

The chain links TRBV10-3 to TRBJ2-1; D call uncertain. Germline V gives CDR1 ENHRY, CDR2 SYGVKD. The CDR3 is 11 amino acids. The ends were cut back, 4 bases at V and 6 bases at J, with 4 bases in the middle. The chain's CDR3 is CAISVGNEQFF. The CDR3 DNA sequence: TGTGCCATCAGTGTGGGCAATGAGCAGTTCTTC.